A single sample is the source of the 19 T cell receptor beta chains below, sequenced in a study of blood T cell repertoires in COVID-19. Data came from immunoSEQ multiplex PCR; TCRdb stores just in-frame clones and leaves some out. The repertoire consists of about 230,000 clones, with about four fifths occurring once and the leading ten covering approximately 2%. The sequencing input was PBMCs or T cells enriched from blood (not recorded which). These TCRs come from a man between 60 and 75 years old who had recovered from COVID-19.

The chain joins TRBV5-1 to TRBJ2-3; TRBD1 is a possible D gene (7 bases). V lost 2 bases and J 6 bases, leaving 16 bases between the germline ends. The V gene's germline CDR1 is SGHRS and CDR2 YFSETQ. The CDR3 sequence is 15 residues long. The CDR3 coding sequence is TGCGCCAGCAGCTTATACAGGGGAGGTTCCGATACGCAGTATTTT. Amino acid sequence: CASSLYRGGSDTQYF.

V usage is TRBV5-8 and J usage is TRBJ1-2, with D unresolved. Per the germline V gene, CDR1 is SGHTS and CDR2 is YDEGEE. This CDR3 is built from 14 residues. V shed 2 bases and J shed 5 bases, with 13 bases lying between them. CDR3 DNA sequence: TGTGCCAGCAGCTTTAGGAGGGAGAGTTATGGCTACACCTTC. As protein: CASSFRRESYGYTF.

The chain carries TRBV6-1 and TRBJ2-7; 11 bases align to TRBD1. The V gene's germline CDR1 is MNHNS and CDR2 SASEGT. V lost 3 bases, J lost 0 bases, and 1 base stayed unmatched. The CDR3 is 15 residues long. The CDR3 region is CASSDGTGGSYEQYF. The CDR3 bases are TGTGCCAGCAGTGACGGGACAGGGGGCTCCTACGAGCAGTACTTC.

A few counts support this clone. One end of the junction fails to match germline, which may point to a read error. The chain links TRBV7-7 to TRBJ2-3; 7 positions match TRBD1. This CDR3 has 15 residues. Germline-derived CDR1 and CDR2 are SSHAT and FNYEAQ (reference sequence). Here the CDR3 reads CASSLGQRSTDTQYF. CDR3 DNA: TGTGCTAGCAGCTTGGGACAGCGAAGCACAGATACGCAGTATTTT. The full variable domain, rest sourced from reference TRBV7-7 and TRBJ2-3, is GAGVSQSPRYKVTKRGQDVTLRCDPISSHATLYWYQQALGQGPEFLTYFNYEAQPDKSGLPSDRFSAERPEGSISTLTIQRTEQRDSAMYRCASSLGQRSTDTQYFGPGTRLTVL.

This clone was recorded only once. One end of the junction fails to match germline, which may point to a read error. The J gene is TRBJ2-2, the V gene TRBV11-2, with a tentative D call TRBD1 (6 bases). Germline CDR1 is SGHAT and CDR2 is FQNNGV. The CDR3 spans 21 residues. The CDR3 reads CASSLDSFVGTTGFGTGELFF. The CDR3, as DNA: TGTGCCAGCAGTTTAGATTCTTTTGTCGGGACAACGGGATTTGGCACCGGGGAGCTGTTTTTT.

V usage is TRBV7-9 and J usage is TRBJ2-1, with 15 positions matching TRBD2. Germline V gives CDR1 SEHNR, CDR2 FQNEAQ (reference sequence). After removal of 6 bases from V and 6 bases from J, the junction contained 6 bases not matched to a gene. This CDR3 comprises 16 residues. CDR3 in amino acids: CASRAGTSGGFNEQFF. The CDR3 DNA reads TGTGCCAGCAGGGCGGGGACTAGCGGGGGGTTCAATGAGCAGTTCTTC.

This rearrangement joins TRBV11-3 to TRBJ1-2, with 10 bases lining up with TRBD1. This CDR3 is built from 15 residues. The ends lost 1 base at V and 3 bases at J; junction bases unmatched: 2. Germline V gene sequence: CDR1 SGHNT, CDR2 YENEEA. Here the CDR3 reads CASSLGQGADYGYTF. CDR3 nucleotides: TGTGCCAGCAGCTTAGGACAGGGGGCAGACTATGGCTACACCTTC.

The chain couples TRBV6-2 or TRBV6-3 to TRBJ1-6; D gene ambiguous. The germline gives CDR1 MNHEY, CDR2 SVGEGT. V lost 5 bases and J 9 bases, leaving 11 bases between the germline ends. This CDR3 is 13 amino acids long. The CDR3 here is CASSPLVASPLHF. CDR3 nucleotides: TGTGCCAGCAGTCCACTGGTAGCTTCACCCCTCCACTTT.

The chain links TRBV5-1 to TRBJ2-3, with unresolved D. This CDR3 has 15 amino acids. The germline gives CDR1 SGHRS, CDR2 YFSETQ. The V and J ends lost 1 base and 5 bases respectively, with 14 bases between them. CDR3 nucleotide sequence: TGCGCCAGCAGCTTGTCCGTCCCACCGGGAGATACGCAGTATTTT. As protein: CASSLSVPPGDTQYF.

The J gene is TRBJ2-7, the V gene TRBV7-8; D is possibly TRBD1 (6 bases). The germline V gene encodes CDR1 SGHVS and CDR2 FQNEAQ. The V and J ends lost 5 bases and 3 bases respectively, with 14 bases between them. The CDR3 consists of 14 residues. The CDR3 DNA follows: TGTGCCAGCAGCATGCCGGGACAAGACTACGAGCAGTACTTC. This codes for CASSMPGQDYEQYF.

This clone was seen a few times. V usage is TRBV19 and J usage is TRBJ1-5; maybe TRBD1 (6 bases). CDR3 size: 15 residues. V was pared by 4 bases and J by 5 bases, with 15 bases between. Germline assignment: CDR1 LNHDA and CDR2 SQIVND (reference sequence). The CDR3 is CASSTSWTADQPQHF. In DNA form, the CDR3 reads TGTGCCAGTAGTACGTCGTGGACAGCGGATCAGCCCCAGCATTTT.

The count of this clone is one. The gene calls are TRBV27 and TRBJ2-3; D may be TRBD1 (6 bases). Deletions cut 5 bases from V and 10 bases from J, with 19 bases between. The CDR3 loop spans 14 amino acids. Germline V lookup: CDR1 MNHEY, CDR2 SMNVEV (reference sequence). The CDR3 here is CASSPSLGAVPQYF. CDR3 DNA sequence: TGTGCCAGCAGTCCATCCCTGGGGGCTGTACCGCAGTATTTT.

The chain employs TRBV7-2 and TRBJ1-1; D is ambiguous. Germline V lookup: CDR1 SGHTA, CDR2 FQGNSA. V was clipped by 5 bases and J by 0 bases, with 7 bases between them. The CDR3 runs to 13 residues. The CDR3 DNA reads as TGTGCCAGCAGCACGACATTGAACACTGAAGCTTTCTTT. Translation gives CASSTTLNTEAFF.

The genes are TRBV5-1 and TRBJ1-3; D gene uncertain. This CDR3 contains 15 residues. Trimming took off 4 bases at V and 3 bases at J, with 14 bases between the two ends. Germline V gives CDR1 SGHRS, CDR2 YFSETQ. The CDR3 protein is CASSLSGEVGNTIYF. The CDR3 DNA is TGCGCCAGCAGCCTCAGCGGGGAGGTTGGAAACACCATATATTTT.

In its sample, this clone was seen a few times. Here the CDR3 reads CASRATSGGAQTQYF. CDR3 bases: TGTGCCAGCAGAGCTACTAGCGGGGGGGCGCAGACCCAGTACTTC. This rearrangement joins TRBV7-9 to TRBJ2-5, with TRBD2 matching 13 bases. From germline, CDR1 is SEHNR and CDR2 FQNEAQ (reference sequence). With V trimmed by 6 bases and J by 6 bases, 7 bases remained unmatched. The CDR3 extends over 15 amino acids. Full variable domain (outside the CDR3, taken from reference TRBV7-9 and TRBJ2-5): DTGVSQNPRHKITKRGQNVTFRCDPISEHNRLYWYRQTLGQGPEFLTYFQNEAQLEKSRLLSDRFSAERPKGSFSTLEIQRTEQGDSAMYLCASRATSGGAQTQYFGPGTRLLVL.

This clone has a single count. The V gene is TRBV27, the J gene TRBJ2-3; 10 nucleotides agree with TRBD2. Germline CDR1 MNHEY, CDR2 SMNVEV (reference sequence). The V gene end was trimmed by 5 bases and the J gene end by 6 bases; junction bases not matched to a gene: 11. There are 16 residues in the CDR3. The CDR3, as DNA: TGTGCCAGCAGTGGGAGGGTTAGCGGGGGGTCCGATACGCAGTATTTT. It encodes CASSGRVSGGSDTQYF.

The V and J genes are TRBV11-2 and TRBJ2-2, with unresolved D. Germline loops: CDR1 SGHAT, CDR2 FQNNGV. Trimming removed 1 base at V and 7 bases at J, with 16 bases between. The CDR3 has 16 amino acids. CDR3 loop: CASSLAHALGLGELFF. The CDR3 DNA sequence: TGTGCCAGCAGCTTAGCCCACGCTCTGGGCCTCGGGGAGCTGTTTTTT.

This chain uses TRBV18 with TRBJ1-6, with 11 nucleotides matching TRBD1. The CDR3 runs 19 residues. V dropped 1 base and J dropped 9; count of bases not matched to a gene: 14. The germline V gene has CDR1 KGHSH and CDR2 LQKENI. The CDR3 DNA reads TGTGCCAGCTCACCACTGTCTCCGGACAGGGGGCGCGGATCTTCACCCCTCCACTTT. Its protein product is CASSPLSPDRGRGSSPLHF.

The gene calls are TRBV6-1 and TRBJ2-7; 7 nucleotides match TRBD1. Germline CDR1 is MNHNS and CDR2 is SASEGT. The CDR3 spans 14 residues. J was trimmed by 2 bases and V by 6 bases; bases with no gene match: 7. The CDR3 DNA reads TGTGCCAGCAGGGACACAGGGGACGCCTACGAGCAGTACTTC. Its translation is CASRDTGDAYEQYF.